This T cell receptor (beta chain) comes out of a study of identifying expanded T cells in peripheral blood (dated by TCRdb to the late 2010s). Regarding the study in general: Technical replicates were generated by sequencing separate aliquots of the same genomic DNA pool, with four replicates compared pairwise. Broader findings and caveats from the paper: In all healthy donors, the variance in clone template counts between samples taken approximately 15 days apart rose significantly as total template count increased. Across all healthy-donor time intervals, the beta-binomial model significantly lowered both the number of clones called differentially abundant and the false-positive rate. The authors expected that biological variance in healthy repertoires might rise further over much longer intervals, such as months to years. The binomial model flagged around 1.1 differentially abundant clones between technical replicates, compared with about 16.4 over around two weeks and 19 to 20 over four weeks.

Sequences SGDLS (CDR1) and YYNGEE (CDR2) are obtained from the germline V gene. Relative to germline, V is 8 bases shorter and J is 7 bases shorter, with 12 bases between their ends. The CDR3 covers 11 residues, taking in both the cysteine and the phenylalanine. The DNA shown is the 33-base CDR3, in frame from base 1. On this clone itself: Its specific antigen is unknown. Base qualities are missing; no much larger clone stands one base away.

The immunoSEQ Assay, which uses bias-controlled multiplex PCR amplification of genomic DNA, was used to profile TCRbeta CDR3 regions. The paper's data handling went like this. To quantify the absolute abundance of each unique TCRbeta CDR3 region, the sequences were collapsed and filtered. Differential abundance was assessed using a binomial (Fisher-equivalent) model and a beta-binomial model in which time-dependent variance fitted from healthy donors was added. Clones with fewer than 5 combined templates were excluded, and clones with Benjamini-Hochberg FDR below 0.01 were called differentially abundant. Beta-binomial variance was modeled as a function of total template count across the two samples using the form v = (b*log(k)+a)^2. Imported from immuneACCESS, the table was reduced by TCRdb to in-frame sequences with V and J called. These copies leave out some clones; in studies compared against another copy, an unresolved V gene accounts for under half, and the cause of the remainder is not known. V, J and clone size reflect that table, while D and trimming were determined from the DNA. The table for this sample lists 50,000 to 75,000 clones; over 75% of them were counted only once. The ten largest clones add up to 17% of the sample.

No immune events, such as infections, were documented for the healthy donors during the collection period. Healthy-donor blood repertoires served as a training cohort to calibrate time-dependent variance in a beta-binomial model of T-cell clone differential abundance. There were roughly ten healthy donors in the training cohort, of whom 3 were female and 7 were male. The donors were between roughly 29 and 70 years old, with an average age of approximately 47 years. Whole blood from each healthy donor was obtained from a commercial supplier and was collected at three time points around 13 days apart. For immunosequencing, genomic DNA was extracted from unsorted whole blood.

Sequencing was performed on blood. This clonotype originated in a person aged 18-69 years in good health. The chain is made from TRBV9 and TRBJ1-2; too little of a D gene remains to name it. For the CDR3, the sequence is CASRGDPGYTF. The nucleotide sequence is TGTGCCAGTCGAGGAGATCCTGGCTACACCTTC.